One sample yielded the 13 T cell receptor beta chains listed below, sequenced in a study of sequential checkpoint blockade in melanoma. The treatment denotes: randomized to nivolumab then ipilimumab (arm A) or the reverse (arm B). TCRdb keeps only in-frame clones here, not all; method: immunoSEQ multiplex PCR. The data hold 15,000 to 20,000 clones, with 65% to 85% observed a single time. The sample here was tumor tissue (inferred from file names), taken from a patient given nivolumab and ipilimumab in sequence. These receptors were obtained from a human donor with melanoma.

The gene calls are TRBV29-1 and TRBJ2-5; D is uncertain. The CDR3 is made up of 13 amino acids. The germline V gene encodes CDR1 SQVTM and CDR2 ANQGSEA. V gave up 4 bases and J gave up 2 bases, with 11 bases separating them. CDR3 sequence reads: CSVVGRYQETQYF. For the CDR3, the DNA is TGCAGCGTTGTCGGGCGGTATCAAGAGACCCAGTACTTC.

CDR3 in amino acids: CASSPLTSGRGETQYF. CDR3 DNA: TGTGCCAGCAGTCCCCTGACTAGCGGGAGGGGAGAGACCCAGTACTTC. The genes are TRBV28 and TRBJ2-5, with 14 bases aligning to TRBD2. Germline V gene lookup returns CDR1 MDHEN and CDR2 SYDVKM. With 5 bases clipped from V and 4 bases from J, the junction kept 6 bases outside the gene matches. The CDR3 loop spans 16 amino acids.

V and J are TRBV6-7 and TRBJ2-1; 10 nucleotides match TRBD2. TRBV6-7 is an open reading frame, and its role is uncertain. V shed 5 bases, J shed 8 bases, and the junction held 9 bases outside the gene matches. The CDR3 loop spans 15 amino acids. The CDR3 loop is CASSEGLAGDYEQFF. Written as DNA, the CDR3 is TGTGCCAGCAGTGAGGGGCTAGCGGGAGACTATGAGCAGTTCTTC.

In its sample, this clone is medium-sized. The chain employs TRBV11-3 and TRBJ1-5; no clear D gene. The germline V gene has CDR1 SGHNT and CDR2 YENEEA. Trimming stripped 5 bases from V and 1 base from J, with 9 bases between. The CDR3 is made up of 14 amino acids. Here the CDR3 DNA reads TGTGCCAGCAGCCCCCGCGTAAGCAATCAGCCCCAGCATTTT. Translation gives CASSPRVSNQPQHF.

CDR3 sequence (DNA): TGTGCCTGGAGTGTGGGCAGAGATTCACCCCTCCACTTT. This codes for CAWSVGRDSPLHF. V is TRBV30 and J is TRBJ1-6; D gene uncertain. The germline V gene has CDR1 GTSNPN and CDR2 SVGIG (reference sequence). This CDR3 has 13 amino acids. Trimming took 0 bases from V and 8 from J, leaving 8 bases between them.

The chain couples TRBV6-7 to TRBJ2-2; D gene ambiguous. TRBV6-7 is noted as an ORF with a role that remains uncertain. The CDR3 length is 13 residues. The germline V and J ends were trimmed by 4 bases and 2 bases, with 5 bases remaining between them. CDR3 in DNA: TGTGCCAGCAGTTCCTCAAACACCGGGGAGCTGTTTTTT. Its translation is CASSSSNTGELFF.

The chain has TRBV12-1 and TRBJ2-1. TRBV12-1 represents a pseudogene. The CDR3 contains 15 residues. The CDR3 nucleotides read TGTGCCAGCAGCCCGGCGAGGGGCCCCTACAATGAGCAGTTCTTC. It specifies CASSPARGPYNEQFF.

The V and J genes are TRBV6-1 and TRBJ1-1, with D possibly matching TRBD1 (6 bases). Germline assignment: CDR1 MNHNS and CDR2 SASEGT. V dropped 0 bases and J dropped 1 base, with 6 bases sitting between them. There are 14 residues in the CDR3. The CDR3 loop reads CASSEAQGNTEAFF. The CDR3 DNA is TGTGCCAGCAGTGAAGCACAGGGGAACACTGAAGCTTTCTTT.

The V call is TRBV15, the J call TRBJ2-7; TRBD2 agrees at 14 bases. Germline CDR1 LNHNV, CDR2 YYDKDF (reference sequence). After removal of 4 bases from V and 5 bases from J, the junction contained 4 bases not matched to a gene. This CDR3 comprises 15 residues. CDR3 in amino acids: CATSKGLAGADEQYF. CDR3 DNA: TGTGCCACCAGCAAGGGACTAGCGGGAGCTGACGAGCAGTACTTC.

A word on this clone: Germline is not matched at one junction end, which may reflect a read error. The V and J genes are TRBV27 and TRBJ2-3; 11 bases align to TRBD2. The germline gives CDR1 MNHEY, CDR2 SMNVEV (reference sequence). The CDR3 covers 16 residues. CDR3 loop: CATSDWTSGSTDTQYF. The CDR3 DNA sequence: TGTGCCACCAGTGATTGGACTAGCGGGTCCACAGATACGCAGTATTTT.

V is TRBV11-3 and J is TRBJ2-3, with TRBD2 matching 9 bases. Trimming at V came to 5 bases and at J to 7 bases, leaving 10 bases not matched to a gene. Germline V gene lookup returns CDR1 SGHNT and CDR2 YENEEA. The CDR3 totals 15 residues. The CDR3 sequence is CASSQGGSGGNTQYF. In DNA, the CDR3 is TGTGCCAGCAGCCAGGGGGGTAGCGGGGGTAATACGCAGTATTTT.

The chain is built from TRBV11-3 and TRBJ2-7; no definite D call. The CDR3 loop spans 15 amino acids. Per germline, CDR1 SGHNT and CDR2 YENEEA. Trimming cost V 1 base and J 5 bases, with 15 bases left between them. The CDR3 DNA follows: TGTGCCAGCAGCTTAGGTTGGTCGGGCCCGAACGAGCAGTACTTC. This encodes CASSLGWSGPNEQYF.

This clone was found once. This chain's CDR3 is CASSLPDEQFF. In nucleotides, the CDR3 is TGTGCCAGTAGTTTACCCGATGAGCAGTTCTTC. The rearrangement uses TRBV19 and TRBJ2-1; no reliable D call. Trimming shortened V by 5 bases and J by 8 bases, and 7 bases separated the two germline ends. CDR1 and CDR2 (germline): LNHDA, SQIVND (reference sequence). The CDR3 totals 11 residues.